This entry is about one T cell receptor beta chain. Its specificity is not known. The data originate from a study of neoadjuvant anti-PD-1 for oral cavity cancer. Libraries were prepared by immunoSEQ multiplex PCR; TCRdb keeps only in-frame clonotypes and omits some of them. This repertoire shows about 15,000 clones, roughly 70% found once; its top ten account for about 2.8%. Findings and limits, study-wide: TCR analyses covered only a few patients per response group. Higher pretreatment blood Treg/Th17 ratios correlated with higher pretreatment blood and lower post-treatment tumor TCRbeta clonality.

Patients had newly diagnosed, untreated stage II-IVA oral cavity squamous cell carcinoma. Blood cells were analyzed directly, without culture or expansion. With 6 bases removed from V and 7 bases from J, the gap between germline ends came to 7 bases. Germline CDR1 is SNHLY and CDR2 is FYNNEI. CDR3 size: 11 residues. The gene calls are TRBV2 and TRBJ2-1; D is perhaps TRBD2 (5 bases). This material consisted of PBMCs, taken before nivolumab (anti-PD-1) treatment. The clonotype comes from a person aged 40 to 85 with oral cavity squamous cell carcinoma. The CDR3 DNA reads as TGTGCCAGCAGCACGGGAAATGAGCAGTTCTTC. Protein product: CASSTGNEQFF.